Listed here are 14 T cell receptor beta chains from one sample, sequenced in a study of control samples from healthy donors and cancer patients. The assay was immunoSEQ multiplex PCR, and TCRdb's table has in-frame clones only and misses some. The repertoire consists of fewer than 500,000 clones, with around 90% occurring once and the leading ten covering 5.5% to 8%. Sequencing was done on a sample of PBMCs. These receptors came from a man in his forties with head and neck cancer.

Only a few counts were recorded for this clone. V is TRBV9 and J is TRBJ2-3; D is unclear. The CDR3 sequence is 13 residues long. Germline CDR1 reads SGDLS; CDR2 reads YYNGEE. V lost 6 bases to trimming and J lost 0 bases, with 8 bases between them. Written as DNA, the CDR3 is TGTGCCAGCACCGGGTCTAGCACAGATACGCAGTATTTT. Translating gives CASTGSSTDTQYF.

The chain employs TRBV28 and TRBJ2-7; D is perhaps TRBD1 (6 bases). V shed 1 base and J shed 5 bases, with 15 bases lying between them. The CDR3 has 15 amino acids. In germline, CDR1 is MDHEN, CDR2 SYDVKM. CDR3 sequence (DNA): TGTGCCAGCAGTTTATTGAGAGAGGGGGTCCACGAGCAGTACTTC. It is translated as CASSLLREGVHEQYF.

This chain uses TRBV18 with TRBJ1-5; 8 positions agree with TRBD1. CDR3 length: 17 residues. V dropped 4 bases and J dropped 7; count of bases not matched to a gene: 15. Germline loops: CDR1 KGHSH, CDR2 LQKENI. Here the CDR3 reads CASSRSPVGQGAQPQHF. The CDR3 nucleotides are TGTGCCAGCTCACGCTCCCCCGTTGGACAGGGAGCGCAGCCCCAGCATTTT. Full variable domain (outside the CDR3, taken from reference TRBV18 and TRBJ1-5): NAGVMQNPRHLVRRRGQEARLRCSPMKGHSHVYWYRQLPEEGLKFMVYLQKENIIDESGMPKERFSAEFPKEGPSILRIQQVVRGDSAAYFCASSRSPVGQGAQPQHFGDGTRLSIL.

The chain has TRBV27 and TRBJ2-7, with 9 bases that match TRBD1. Trimming removed 7 bases from V and 4 bases from J; junction bases left unmatched: 11. Germline V gene sequence: CDR1 MNHEY, CDR2 SMNVEV (reference sequence). The CDR3 loop spans 15 amino acids. CDR3 nucleotide sequence: TGTGCCAGCATTCTTACCGGGACAGGGAATTACGAGCAGTACTTC. It encodes CASILTGTGNYEQYF.

The genes are TRBV6-6 and TRBJ1-6; no reliable D call. V was trimmed by 5 bases and J by 10 bases, leaving 12 bases between them. CDR3 length: 13 amino acids. CDR1 and CDR2 (germline): MNHNY, SVGAGI (reference sequence). The CDR3 DNA reads TGTGCCAGCAGTCTTCCACACGGATCACCCCTCCACTTT. As protein: CASSLPHGSPLHF.

CDR3 bases: TGCGCCAGCAGCTTCTTACCCGCGGGAGAGAAAGTTGAGCAGTTCTTC. Protein: CASSFLPAGEKVEQFF. The V call is TRBV5-1, the J call TRBJ2-1, with TRBD2 identical over 7 bases. The CDR3 contains 16 residues. V shed 2 bases, J shed 9 bases, and the junction held 14 bases outside the gene matches. Looked up from germline, CDR1 is SGHRS and CDR2 is YFSETQ.

The V gene is TRBV27, the J gene TRBJ2-7; 7 positions match TRBD1. V lost 3 bases, J lost 4 bases, and 6 bases stayed unmatched. Germline V gene data show CDR1 as MNHEY and CDR2 as SMNVEV (reference sequence). CDR3 length: 14 amino acids. The CDR3 sequence is CASSFSSQGYEQYF. The CDR3 DNA reads as TGTGCCAGCAGTTTCAGTTCACAGGGGTACGAGCAGTACTTC.

The chain carries TRBV28 and TRBJ2-5; the D is unclear. This CDR3 comprises 14 residues. Germline V gene data show CDR1 as MDHEN and CDR2 as SYDVKM. Trimming cost V 5 bases and J 2 bases, with 12 bases left between them. CDR3: CASSLDGTQETQYF. The CDR3, as DNA: TGTGCCAGCAGTCTGGACGGAACACAAGAGACCCAGTACTTC.

This chain joins TRBV6-5 and TRBJ1-2; D may be TRBD1 (6 bases). Deletions cut 6 bases from V and 1 base from J, with 15 bases between. Germline V gene lookup returns CDR1 MNHEY and CDR2 SVGAGI. The CDR3 is made up of 15 amino acids. Here the CDR3 reads CASRPTGMGNYGYTF. As DNA, the CDR3 is TGTGCCAGCAGACCTACAGGGATGGGTAACTATGGCTACACCTTC.

The rearrangement joins TRBV4-2 to TRBJ2-3, with 10 bases that match TRBD2. Germline CDR1 is LGHNA and CDR2 is YNFKEQ. This CDR3 contains 17 residues. With V trimmed by 1 base and J by 2 bases, 6 bases remained unmatched. The CDR3 region has the DNA TGTGCCAGCAGCCAAGCCCCTAGCGGGGGAATCACAGATACGCAGTATTTT. Its translation is CASSQAPSGGITDTQYF.

The chain is built from TRBV28 and TRBJ2-7; 11 nucleotides match TRBD2. V lost 8 bases to trimming and J lost 6 bases; unmatched junction nucleotides: 3. Germline V gene sequence: CDR1 MDHEN, CDR2 SYDVKM. The CDR3 covers 12 residues. The CDR3 sequence is CASLAGGREQYF. Here the CDR3 DNA reads TGTGCCAGCCTAGCGGGAGGTCGCGAGCAGTACTTC.

This sequence joins TRBV28 and TRBJ2-1; possible D gene TRBD2, 5 bases. Germline V gene sequence: CDR1 MDHEN, CDR2 SYDVKM. The CDR3 spans 14 residues. The ends were cut back, 3 bases at V and 7 bases at J, with 13 bases in the middle. The DNA of the CDR3 is TGTGCCAGCAGTTTGGAGTCCGGACTGAATGAGCAGTTCTTC. This translates into CASSLESGLNEQFF.

The CDR3 DNA is TGTGCCATCAGTGAGGATCTAGCGGGAGGAAGTAGCACAGATACGCAGTATTTT. Translation: CAISEDLAGGSSTDTQYF. The chain has TRBV10-3 and TRBJ2-3, with TRBD2 matching 11 bases. V lost 2 bases and J lost 0; bases outside the gene matches: 7. The CDR3 is made up of 18 amino acids. CDR1 is ENHRY, CDR2 SYGVKD, per germline.

The chain recombines TRBV4-2 with TRBJ2-7, with D unclear. Germline V gene data show CDR1 as LGHNA and CDR2 as YNFKEQ. Trimming stripped 4 bases from V and 4 bases from J, with 14 bases between. The CDR3 is 14 residues long. CDR3 sequence (DNA): TGTGCCAGCAGCCTCCTCGGAGTATCGTACGAGCAGTACTTC. Amino acid sequence: CASSLLGVSYEQYF.